The T cell receptor (beta chain) under discussion was sequenced for a study of identical twins. Study outcomes and limitations: Sharing of beta out-of-frame sequences by twins showed a weaker excess. The study drew conclusions from cross-sectional statistical analysis, not from following the same donors.

J lost 1 base, V lost 3 bases, and 5 bases had no gene match. Germline V gives CDR1 SGHAT, CDR2 FQNNGV. This CDR3 is built from 16 residues. This clonotype has at least ten counts. The antigen is undetermined. It was template switching that added a universal primer site, and there were unique molecular identifiers on the cDNA. TCRdb re-called the 5' RACE reads with MiXCR, one entry per CDR3 protein. The table records hundreds of thousands of distinct CDR3 sequences, roughly 6.2% of them present only once. The receptor's source is a man between 18 and 29 years old in good health. The chain links TRBV11-2 to TRBJ2-1, with TRBD2 identical over 8 bases. Specimen: naive T cells sorted from blood. The CDR3 DNA follows: TGTGCCAGCAGCTTGCCCCGGGGGGGTTCCTACAATGAGCAGTTCTTC. It encodes CASSLPRGGSYNEQFF.